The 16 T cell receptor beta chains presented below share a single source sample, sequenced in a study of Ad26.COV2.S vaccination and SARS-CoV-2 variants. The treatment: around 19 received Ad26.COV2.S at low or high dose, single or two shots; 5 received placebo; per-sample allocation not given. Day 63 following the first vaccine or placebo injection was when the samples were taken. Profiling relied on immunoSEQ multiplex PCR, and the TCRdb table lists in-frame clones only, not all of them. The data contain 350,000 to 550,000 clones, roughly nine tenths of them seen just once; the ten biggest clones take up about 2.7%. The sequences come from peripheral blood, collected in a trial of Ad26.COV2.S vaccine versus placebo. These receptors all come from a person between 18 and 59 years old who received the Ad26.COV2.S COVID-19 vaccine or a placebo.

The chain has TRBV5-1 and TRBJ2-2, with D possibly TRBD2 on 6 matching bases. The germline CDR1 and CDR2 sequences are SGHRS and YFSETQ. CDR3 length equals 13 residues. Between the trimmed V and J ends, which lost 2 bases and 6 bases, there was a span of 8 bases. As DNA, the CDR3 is TGCGCCAGCAGCTTACGGGAGTCCGGGGAGCTGTTTTTT. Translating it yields CASSLRESGELFF.

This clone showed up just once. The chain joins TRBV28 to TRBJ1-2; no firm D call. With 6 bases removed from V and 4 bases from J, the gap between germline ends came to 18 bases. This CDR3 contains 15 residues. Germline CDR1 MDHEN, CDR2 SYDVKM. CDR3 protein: CASSPGLIGGYGYTF. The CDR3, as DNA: TGTGCCAGCAGCCCTGGACTCATTGGAGGCTATGGCTACACCTTC.

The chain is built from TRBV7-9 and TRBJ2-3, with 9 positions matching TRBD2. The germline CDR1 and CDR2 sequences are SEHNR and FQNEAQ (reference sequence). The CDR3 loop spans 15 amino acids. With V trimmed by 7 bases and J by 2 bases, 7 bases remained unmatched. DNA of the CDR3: TGTGCCAGCACGCGGGGGGGAAGTTACACAGATACGCAGTATTTT. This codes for CASTRGGSYTDTQYF.

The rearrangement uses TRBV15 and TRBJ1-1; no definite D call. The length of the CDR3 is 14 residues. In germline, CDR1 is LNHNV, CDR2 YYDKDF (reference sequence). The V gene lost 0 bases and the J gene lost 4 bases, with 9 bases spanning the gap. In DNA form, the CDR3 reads TGTGCCACCAGCAGAGAACCCGGGCGCACTGAAGCTTTCTTT. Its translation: CATSREPGRTEAFF.

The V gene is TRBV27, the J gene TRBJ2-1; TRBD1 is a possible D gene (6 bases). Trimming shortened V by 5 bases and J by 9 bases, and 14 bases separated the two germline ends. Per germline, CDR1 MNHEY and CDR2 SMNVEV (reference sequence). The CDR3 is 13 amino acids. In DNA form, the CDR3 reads TGTGCCAGCAGTATACTAACAGGGCTTGAGCAGTTCTTC. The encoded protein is CASSILTGLEQFF.

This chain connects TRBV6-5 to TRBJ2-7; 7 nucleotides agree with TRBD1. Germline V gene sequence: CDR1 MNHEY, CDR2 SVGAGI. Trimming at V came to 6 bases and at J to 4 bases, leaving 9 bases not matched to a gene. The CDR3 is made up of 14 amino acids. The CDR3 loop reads CASRVDRETYEQYF. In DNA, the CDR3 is TGTGCCAGCAGGGTTGACAGGGAAACTTACGAGCAGTACTTC.

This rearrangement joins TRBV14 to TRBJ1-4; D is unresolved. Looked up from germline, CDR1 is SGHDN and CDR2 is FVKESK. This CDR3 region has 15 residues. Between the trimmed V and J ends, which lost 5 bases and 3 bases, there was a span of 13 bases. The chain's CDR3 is CASSAIQVPNEKLFF. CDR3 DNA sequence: TGTGCCAGCAGCGCGATCCAGGTGCCTAATGAAAAACTGTTTTTT.

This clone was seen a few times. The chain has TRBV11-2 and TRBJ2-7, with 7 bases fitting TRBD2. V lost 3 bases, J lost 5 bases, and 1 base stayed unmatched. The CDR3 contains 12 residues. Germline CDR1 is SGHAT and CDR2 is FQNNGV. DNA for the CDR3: TGTGCCAGCAGCTTCGGGGGGAACGAGCAGTACGTC. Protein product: CASSFGGNEQYV.

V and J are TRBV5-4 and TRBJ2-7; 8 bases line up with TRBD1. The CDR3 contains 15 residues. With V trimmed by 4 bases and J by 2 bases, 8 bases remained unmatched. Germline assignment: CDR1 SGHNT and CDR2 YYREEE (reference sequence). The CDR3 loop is CASSRKDRVAYEQYF. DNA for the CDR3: TGTGCCAGCAGCAGAAAGGACAGGGTAGCCTACGAGCAGTACTTC. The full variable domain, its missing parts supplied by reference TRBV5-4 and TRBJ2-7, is ETGVTQSPTHLIKTRGQQVTLRCSSQSGHNTVSWYQQALGQGPQFIFQYYREEENGRGNFPPRFSGLQFPNYSSELNVNALELDDSALYLCASSRKDRVAYEQYFGPGTRLTVT.

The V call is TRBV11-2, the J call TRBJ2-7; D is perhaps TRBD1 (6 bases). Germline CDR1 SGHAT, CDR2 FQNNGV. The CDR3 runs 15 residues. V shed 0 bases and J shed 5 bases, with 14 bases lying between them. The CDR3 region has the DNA TGTGCCAGCAGCTTAGATACAACAGGGTGGCACGAGCAGTACTTC. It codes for CASSLDTTGWHEQYF.

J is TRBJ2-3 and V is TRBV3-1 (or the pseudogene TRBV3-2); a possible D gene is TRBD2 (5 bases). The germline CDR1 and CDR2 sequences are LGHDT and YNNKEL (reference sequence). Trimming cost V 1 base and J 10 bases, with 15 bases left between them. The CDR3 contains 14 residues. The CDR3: CASSQVDFAQPQYF. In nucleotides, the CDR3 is TGTGCCAGCAGCCAAGTGGACTTTGCCCAGCCGCAGTATTTT.

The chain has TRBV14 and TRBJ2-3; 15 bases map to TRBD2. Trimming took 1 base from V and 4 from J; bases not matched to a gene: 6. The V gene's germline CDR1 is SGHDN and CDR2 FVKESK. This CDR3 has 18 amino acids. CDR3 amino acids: CASSQGTSGGARADTQYF. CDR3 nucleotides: TGTGCCAGCAGCCAAGGGACTAGCGGGGGGGCCAGGGCAGATACGCAGTATTTT.

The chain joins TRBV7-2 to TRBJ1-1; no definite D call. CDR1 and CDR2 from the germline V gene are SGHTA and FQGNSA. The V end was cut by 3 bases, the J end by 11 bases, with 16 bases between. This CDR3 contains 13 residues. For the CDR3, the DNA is TGTGCCAGCAGCTTGGCCCAGGCGGCAGGTGCTTTCTTT. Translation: CASSLAQAAGAFF. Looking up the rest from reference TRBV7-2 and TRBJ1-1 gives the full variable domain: GAGVSQSPSNKVTEKGKDVELRCDPISGHTALYWYRQSLGQGLEFLIYFQGNSAPDKSGLPSDRFSAERTGGSVSTLTIQRTQQEDSAVYLCASSLAQAAGAFFGQGTRLTVV.

The CDR3, as DNA: TGTGCCAGCAGTTTATCGCAGGCGGTAGCTTTCTTT. Amino acids: CASSLSQAVAFF. The chain carries TRBV28 and TRBJ1-1; no firm D call. The CDR3 is 12 residues long. The germline CDR1 and CDR2 sequences are MDHEN and SYDVKM. V lost 1 base, J lost 10 bases, and 10 bases lay in between.

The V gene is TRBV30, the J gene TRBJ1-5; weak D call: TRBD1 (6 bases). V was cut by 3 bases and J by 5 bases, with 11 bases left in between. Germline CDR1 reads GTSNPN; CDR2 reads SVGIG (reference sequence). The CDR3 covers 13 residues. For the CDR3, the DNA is TGTGCCTGGAGCGTACAGGGTTATCAGCCCCAGCATTTT. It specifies CAWSVQGYQPQHF.

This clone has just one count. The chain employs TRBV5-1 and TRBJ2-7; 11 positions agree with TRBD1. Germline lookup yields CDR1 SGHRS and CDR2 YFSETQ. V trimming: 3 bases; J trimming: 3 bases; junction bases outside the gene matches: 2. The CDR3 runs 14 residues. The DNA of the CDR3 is TGCGCCAGCAGCTCGGGGACAGGGGGCTACGAGCAGTACTTC. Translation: CASSSGTGGYEQYF.